Each of the 21 T cell receptor beta chains below was sequenced from the same sample in a study of cytomegalovirus exposure and HLA in healthy donors. Researchers ran the PCR with 60 Vbeta and 13 Jbeta primers. The table came from immunoSEQ multiplex PCR; TCRdb's copy has only in-frame clones and leaves some out. Of about 110,000 clones listed, around 79% are singletons. Sequencing used PBMCs. Receptors originate from a woman aged 25 to 39 in good health and CMV-seronegative.

The gene calls are TRBV4-3 and TRBJ2-3; perhaps TRBD2 as D (5 bases). CDR3 size: 18 residues. The germline gives CDR1 LGHNA, CDR2 YSLEER. The V and J ends lost 0 bases and 0 bases respectively, with 16 bases between them. The CDR3 sequence is CASSQDKLRAASTDTQYF. The CDR3 coding sequence is TGCGCCAGCAGCCAAGATAAATTGAGGGCCGCGAGCACAGATACGCAGTATTTT.

The CDR3 bases are TGTGCCACCAGCAGAGATACAGGAATCTCCTACGAGCAGTACTTC. Translated, it gives CATSRDTGISYEQYF. This chain connects TRBV15 to TRBJ2-7; D is possibly TRBD1 (5 bases). This CDR3 has 15 residues. The germline V gene encodes CDR1 LNHNV and CDR2 YYDKDF (reference sequence). The V end lost 0 bases, the J end lost 0 bases, and 9 bases lay between the germline ends.

The chain combines TRBV29-1 with TRBJ2-3, with a tentative D call TRBD2 (6 bases). Trimming stripped 3 bases from V and 2 bases from J, with 21 bases between. Germline V gene sequence: CDR1 SQVTM, CDR2 ANQGSEA. The length of the CDR3 is 17 residues. The CDR3 DNA sequence: TGCAGCGTTGAGTGGGGCCCGGGAGCAGGACCCACAGATACGCAGTATTTT. It translates to CSVEWGPGAGPTDTQYF.

CDR3 nucleotides: TGCGCCAGCAGCCAAGTAAGCGGGATTGCAGATACGCAGTATTTT. Protein product: CASSQVSGIADTQYF. The chain couples TRBV4-3 to TRBJ2-3; TRBD2 matches 7 bases. Germline CDR1 and CDR2: LGHNA and YSLEER. The CDR3 sequence is 15 residues long. Trimming removed 1 base from V and 4 bases from J; junction bases left unmatched: 5.

This clone was counted between two and nine times. The V gene is TRBV7-2, the J gene TRBJ2-7; 9 bases map to TRBD1. V dropped 1 base and J dropped 2; count of bases not matched to a gene: 3. Germline values: CDR1 SGHTA, CDR2 FQGNSA. CDR3 length: 15 amino acids. The CDR3 protein is CASSLDGTGTYEQYF. For the CDR3, the DNA is TGTGCCAGCAGCTTAGACGGGACAGGGACCTACGAGCAGTACTTC.

The chain joins TRBV28 to TRBJ1-5; 8 nucleotides line up with TRBD1. Trimming cost V 6 bases and J 6 bases; bases outside gene matches: 13. Germline V gene sequence: CDR1 MDHEN, CDR2 SYDVKM. This CDR3 region has 16 residues. The CDR3 DNA follows: TGTGCCAGCAGGGGACAGGCACTCAGTGGGGGTCAGCCCCAGCATTTT. It is translated as CASRGQALSGGQPQHF.

The chain has TRBV5-4 and TRBJ2-3, with 12 bases aligning to TRBD2. Trimming took 0 bases from V and 4 from J; bases not matched to a gene: 9. Germline CDR1 reads SGHNT; CDR2 reads YYREEE (reference sequence). The length of the CDR3 is 18 residues. The CDR3 DNA reads as TGTGCCAGCAGCTTGGGGCCTTCTAGCGGGGGGGCAGCAGATACGCAGTATTTT. Amino acid sequence: CASSLGPSSGGAADTQYF.

The J gene is TRBJ1-2, the V gene TRBV30, with 8 bases that match TRBD1. The germline CDR1 and CDR2 sequences are GTSNPN and SVGIG (reference sequence). The CDR3 covers 13 residues. With V trimmed by 8 bases and J by 7 bases, 12 bases remained unmatched. The CDR3 nucleotides read TGTGCCCGGAATATACAGGGGGGGGGTGGCTACACCTTC. It is translated as CARNIQGGGGYTF.

The chain employs TRBV19 and TRBJ2-1; D perhaps matches TRBD2 (6 bases). V lost 11 bases, J lost 4 bases, and 15 bases lay in between. CDR3 length: 13 amino acids. From germline, CDR1 is LNHDA and CDR2 SQIVND (reference sequence). DNA for the CDR3: TGTGCCTTAACGAACCGGGAGTACAATGAGCAGTTCTTC. Translation: CALTNREYNEQFF. Together with reference TRBV19 and TRBJ2-1, the CDR3 gives the full variable domain: DGGITQSPKYLFRKEGQNVTLSCEQNLNHDAMYWYRQDPGQGLRLIYYSQIVNDFQKGDIAEGYSVSREKKESFPLTVTSAQKNPTAFYLCALTNREYNEQFFGPGTRLTVL.

The rearrangement joins TRBV29-1 to TRBJ2-1; possibly TRBD2 for D (5 bases). Per the germline V gene, CDR1 is SQVTM and CDR2 is ANQGSEA. V was trimmed by 4 bases and J by 4 bases, leaving 17 bases between them. The CDR3 has 15 residues. In DNA, the CDR3 is TGCAGCGTTGTCGTCCCGGACTCGGGATACAATGAGCAGTTCTTC. As protein: CSVVVPDSGYNEQFF.

The CDR3: CASSYPGTSVYEQFF. The CDR3 nucleotides are TGTGCCAGCAGTTACCCCGGGACTAGCGTCTATGAGCAGTTCTTC. The chain couples TRBV6-5 to TRBJ2-1; TRBD2 agrees at 10 bases. From germline, CDR1 is MNHEY and CDR2 SVGAGI. This CDR3 region has 15 residues. Losses at the gene ends were 2 bases for V and 8 bases for J; bases not matched to a gene: 6.

The chain couples TRBV19 to TRBJ1-2; 8 nucleotides match TRBD1. Losses at the gene ends were 5 bases for V and 9 bases for J; bases not matched to a gene: 8. The CDR3 has 13 amino acids. In germline, CDR1 is LNHDA, CDR2 SQIVND (reference sequence). The CDR3 DNA reads TGTGCCAGTAGTCTACGGACAGGGATGAGCTACACCTTC. Protein: CASSLRTGMSYTF.

The V call is TRBV2, the J call TRBJ1-1; perhaps TRBD1 as D (5 bases). Trimming shortened V by 2 bases and J by 7 bases, and 8 bases separated the two germline ends. Germline CDR1 reads SNHLY; CDR2 reads FYNNEI. The CDR3 covers 12 residues. CDR3 region: CASSELGDEAFF. CDR3 bases: TGTGCCAGCAGTGAATTAGGGGATGAAGCTTTCTTT.

This chain uses TRBV18 with TRBJ2-7; no clear D gene. Trimming left V 2 bases short and J 1 base short, with 12 bases between. The germline V gene encodes CDR1 KGHSH and CDR2 LQKENI. This CDR3 spans 15 amino acids. CDR3 sequence (DNA): TGTGCCAGCTCACCAGGCATGCTCTTATCCTACGAGCAGTACTTC. Protein product: CASSPGMLLSYEQYF. Variable domain in full (rest from reference TRBV18 and TRBJ2-7): NAGVMQNPRHLVRRRGQEARLRCSPMKGHSHVYWYRQLPEEGLKFMVYLQKENIIDESGMPKERFSAEFPKEGPSILRIQQVVRGDSAAYFCASSPGMLLSYEQYFGPGTRLTVT.

The CDR3 DNA reads as TGTGCCAGCAGCCGACAGGGGAACGCAGATACGCAGTATTTT. It encodes CASSRQGNADTQYF. The chain is built from TRBV5-6 and TRBJ2-3; 8 bases agree with TRBD1. Per the germline V gene, CDR1 is SGHDT and CDR2 is YYEEEE. Trimming cost V 4 bases and J 4 bases; bases outside gene matches: 5. The CDR3 runs to 14 residues. The full variable domain, completed using reference TRBV5-6 and TRBJ2-3, is DAGVTQSPTHLIKTRGQQVTLRCSPKSGHDTVSWYQQALGQGPQFIFQYYEEEERQRGNFPDRFSGHQFPNYSSELNVNALLLGDSALYLCASSRQGNADTQYFGPGTRLTVL.

This chain uses TRBV5-1 with TRBJ2-7; 7 bases agree with TRBD2. The CDR3 sequence is 14 residues long. Germline-derived CDR1 and CDR2 are SGHRS and YFSETQ. Trimming cost V 5 bases and J 5 bases; bases outside gene matches: 10. CDR3 nucleotide sequence: TGCGCCAGCAGGCCGGGAGGTATTATCGACGAGCAGTACTTC. Translation: CASRPGGIIDEQYF.

The CDR3 DNA follows: TGTGCCAGCAGCTCGGACAGGGGGCTAAAGAATGAGCAGTTCTTC. Protein product: CASSSDRGLKNEQFF. The V gene is TRBV5-4, the J gene TRBJ2-1; 11 bases line up with TRBD1. CDR3 length: 15 amino acids. Germline lookup yields CDR1 SGHNT and CDR2 YYREEE (reference sequence). Losses at the gene ends were 3 bases for V and 7 bases for J; bases not matched to a gene: 6.

This clone was observed a single time. V and J are TRBV28 and TRBJ1-2; D ambiguous. CDR1 is MDHEN and CDR2 is SYDVKM in the germline V gene. The CDR3 loop spans 13 amino acids. V dropped 6 bases and J dropped 6 bases, with 14 bases sitting between them. In DNA, the CDR3 is TGTGCCAGCAGCCAGGCCCGGCGGGATGGCTACACCTTC. This sequence encodes CASSQARRDGYTF.

In this sample, this clone turned up once. The chain uses TRBV5-1 and TRBJ1-4; 7 positions match TRBD1. The V and J ends lost 4 bases and 4 bases, in that order; junction bases with no gene match: 4. Germline CDR1 and CDR2: SGHRS and YFSETQ. The CDR3 is 14 amino acids. The CDR3 DNA sequence: TGCGCCAGCAGCAAGGGACAGCTTAATGAAAAACTGTTTTTT. Translation: CASSKGQLNEKLFF.

This chain connects TRBV25-1 to TRBJ2-1; 8 bases fit TRBD1. Germline CDR1 is MGHDK and CDR2 is SYGVNS. This CDR3 spans 16 amino acids. Losses at the gene ends were 3 bases for V and 3 bases for J; bases not matched to a gene: 7. Here the CDR3 reads CASSDAGTGVYNEQFF. For the CDR3, the DNA is TGTGCCAGCAGTGATGCCGGGACAGGAGTCTACAATGAGCAGTTCTTC. Using reference TRBV25-1 and TRBJ2-1 for the parts outside the CDR3, the full variable domain is EADIYQTPRYLVIGTGKKITLECSQTMGHDKMYWYQQDPGMELHLIHYSYGVNSTEKGDLSSESTVSRIRTEHFPLTLESARPSHTSQYLCASSDAGTGVYNEQFFGPGTRLTVL.

Only one count was recorded for this clone. This rearrangement joins TRBV28 to TRBJ2-7, with TRBD2 as a possible D gene (6 bases). Per germline, CDR1 MDHEN and CDR2 SYDVKM. This CDR3 comprises 16 residues. The V and J ends lost 3 bases and 1 base respectively, with 16 bases between them. The CDR3 DNA follows: TGTGCCAGCAGTTTTCCCCGCGCGGGGCCATCCTACGAGCAGTACTTC. Its protein is CASSFPRAGPSYEQYF.